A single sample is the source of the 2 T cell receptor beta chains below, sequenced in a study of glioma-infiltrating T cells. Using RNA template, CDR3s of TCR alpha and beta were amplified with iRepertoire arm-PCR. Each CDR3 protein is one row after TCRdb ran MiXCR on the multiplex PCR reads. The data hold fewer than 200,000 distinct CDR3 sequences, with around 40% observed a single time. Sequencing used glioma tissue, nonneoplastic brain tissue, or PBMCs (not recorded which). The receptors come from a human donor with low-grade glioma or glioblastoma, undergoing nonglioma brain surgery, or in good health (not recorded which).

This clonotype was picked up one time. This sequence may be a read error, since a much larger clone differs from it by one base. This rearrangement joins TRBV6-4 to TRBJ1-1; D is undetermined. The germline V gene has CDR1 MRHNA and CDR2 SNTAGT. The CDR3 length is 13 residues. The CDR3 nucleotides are TGTGCCAGAAGTGTGGAGGGCGACACTGAAGCTTTCTTT. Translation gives CARSVEGDTEAFF.

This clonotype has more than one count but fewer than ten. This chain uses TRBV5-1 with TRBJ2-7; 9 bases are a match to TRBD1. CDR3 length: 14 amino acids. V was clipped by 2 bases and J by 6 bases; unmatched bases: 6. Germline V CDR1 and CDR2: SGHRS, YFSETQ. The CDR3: CASSFGGQGFEQYF. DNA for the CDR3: TGCGCCAGCAGCTTTGGGGGACAGGGATTCGAGCAGTACTTC.